This section outlines one TCR beta chain sequence together with its context. The germline V gene encodes CDR1 SGHTA and CDR2 FQGNSA. The CDR3 contains 14 residues. The data are from a study of T cells expressing NK-cell markers. TCRdb reanalyzed the 5' RACE reads, giving one entry per CDR3 protein sequence and no DNA. The sample includes a few hundred thousand distinct CDR3 sequences. The sequence derives from a man aged 18-69 years in good health. The source material was blood T cells: a sorted CD56 or NKG2C T cell subset, CD4+ or CD8+ T cells, or bulk PBMC T cells (not recorded which). The genes are TRBV7-2 and TRBJ1-2; the D call of TRBD1 rests on TCRdb alone, since no DNA is present to check it. This CDR3 reads CASSFGQGQGGYTF.